This T cell receptor (beta chain) originates from a study of somatic mutations in cytotoxic T cells in rheumatoid arthritis. Positive magnetic bead selection, which isolated the CD4+ and CD8+ cells, was followed by a flow cytometry check of purity. The method was immunoSEQ multiplex PCR; TCRdb's version includes in-frame clones alone and lacks a portion of them. This table holds approximately 8,200 clones, 75% found once. This clonotype was obtained from an adult with rheumatoid arthritis. The sequencing input was CD8+ T cells sorted from blood.

The CDR3 spells CASSPLGEGLDTGELFF. CDR3 nucleotide sequence: TGTGCCAGCAGCCCTCTTGGGGAGGGTCTGGACACCGGGGAGCTGTTTTTT. The V and J genes are TRBV7-6 and TRBJ2-2; 7 bases are shared with TRBD2. In germline, CDR1 is SGHVS, CDR2 FNYEAQ. Losses at the gene ends were 5 bases for V and 3 bases for J; bases not matched to a gene: 12. This CDR3 spans 17 amino acids.